The clone carrying this T cell receptor (beta chain) has just a few counts. Authors of the study amplified TCR beta CDR3 regions from RNA transcripts. Using the HTBI primer set, a first-round RT-PCR was run on the TCR CDR3. One entry per CDR3 protein results from TCRdb running MiXCR on the multiplex PCR reads. Here the sample spans a few hundred thousand distinct CDR3 sequences, 14% being singletons. The data originate from a study of T cells in Graves' hyperthyroidism and ophthalmopathy. The CDR3 consists of 13 residues. Germline CDR1 is GTSNPN and CDR2 is SVGIG (reference sequence). Trimming shortened V by 8 bases and J by 7 bases, and 20 bases separated the two germline ends. Stable Graves' hyperthyroidism meant no ophthalmopathy progression within 18 months. With a duration under 2 months, the hyperthyroidism was newly diagnosed in patients aged 18 to 65.

The chain joins TRBV30 to TRBJ2-5; a possible D gene is TRBD2 (6 bases). The clonotype was recovered from a woman aged 18-35 years with Graves' hyperthyroidism. Sequencing used blood. The CDR3 DNA is TGTGCCGGAAGGCGTGTGCAGGGAGGGACCCAGTACTTC. Amino acid sequence: CAGRRVQGGTQYF. Variable domain in full (rest from reference TRBV30 and TRBJ2-5): SQTIHQWPATLVQPVGSPLSLECTVEGTSNPNLYWYRQAAGRGLQLLFYSVGIGQISSEVPQNLSASRPQDRQFILSSKKLLLSDSGFYLCAGRRVQGGTQYFGPGTRLLVL.